This T cell receptor beta chain was recorded in a study of T cell changes during pregnancy in multiple sclerosis. Using immunoSEQ multiplex PCR, the repertoire was profiled, and TCRdb retains in-frame clones only, with some absent. This table holds around 31,000 clones, roughly 92% found once. V lost 2 bases and J lost 2; bases outside the gene matches: 9. This CDR3 contains 17 residues. The germline CDR1 and CDR2 sequences are LGHNA and YSLEER. This specimen was CD4+ T cells from peripheral blood mononuclear cells, taken in the first trimester of pregnancy. This chain connects TRBV4-3 to TRBJ2-7; the match to TRBD1 covers 10 bases. The receptor was derived from a female donor with multiple sclerosis, enrolled in a pregnancy study. DNA of the CDR3: TGCGCCAGCAGCCAACGCTCGACCGGGACAGGGGCCTACGAGCAGTACTTC. Encoded protein: CASSQRSTGTGAYEQYF.